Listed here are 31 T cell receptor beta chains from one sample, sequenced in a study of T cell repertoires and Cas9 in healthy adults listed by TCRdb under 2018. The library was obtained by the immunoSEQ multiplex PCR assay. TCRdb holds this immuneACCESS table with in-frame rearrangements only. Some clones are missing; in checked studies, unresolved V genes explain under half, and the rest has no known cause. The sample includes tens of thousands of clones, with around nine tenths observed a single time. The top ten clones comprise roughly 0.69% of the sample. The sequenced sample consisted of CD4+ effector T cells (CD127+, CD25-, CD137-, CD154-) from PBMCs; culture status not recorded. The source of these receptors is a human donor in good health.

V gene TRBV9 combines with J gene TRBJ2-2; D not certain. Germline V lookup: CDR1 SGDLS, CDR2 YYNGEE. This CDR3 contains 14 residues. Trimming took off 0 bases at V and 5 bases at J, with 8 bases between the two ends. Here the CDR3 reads CASSVDSGTGELFF. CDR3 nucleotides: TGTGCCAGCAGCGTAGATTCTGGGACCGGGGAGCTGTTTTTT.

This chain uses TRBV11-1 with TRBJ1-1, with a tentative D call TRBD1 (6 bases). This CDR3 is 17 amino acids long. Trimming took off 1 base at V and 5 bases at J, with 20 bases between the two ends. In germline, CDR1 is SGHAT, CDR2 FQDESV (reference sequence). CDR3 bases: TGTGCCAGCAGCTTAGGAGCTTGGACAGCTGTAAGGACTGAAGCTTTCTTT. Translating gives CASSLGAWTAVRTEAFF.

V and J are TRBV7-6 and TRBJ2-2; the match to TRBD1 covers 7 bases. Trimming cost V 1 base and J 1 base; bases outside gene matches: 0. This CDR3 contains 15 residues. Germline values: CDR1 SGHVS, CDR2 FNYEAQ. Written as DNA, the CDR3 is TGTGCCAGCAGCTTAGGACAGGGGAACACCGGGGAGCTGTTTTTT. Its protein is CASSLGQGNTGELFF.

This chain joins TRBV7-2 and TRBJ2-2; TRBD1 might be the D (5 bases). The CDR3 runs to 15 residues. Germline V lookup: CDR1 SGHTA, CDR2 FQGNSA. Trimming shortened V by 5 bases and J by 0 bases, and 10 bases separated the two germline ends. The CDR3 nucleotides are TGTGCCAGCAGCCCCCGGACACCGAACACCGGGGAGCTGTTTTTT. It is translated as CASSPRTPNTGELFF.

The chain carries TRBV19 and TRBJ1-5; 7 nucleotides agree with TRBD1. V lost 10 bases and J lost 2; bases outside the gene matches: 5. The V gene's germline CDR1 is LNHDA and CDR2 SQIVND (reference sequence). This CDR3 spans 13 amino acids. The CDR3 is CATSTGRNQPQHF. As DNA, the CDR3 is TGTGCCACCTCGACAGGGCGCAATCAGCCCCAGCATTTT.

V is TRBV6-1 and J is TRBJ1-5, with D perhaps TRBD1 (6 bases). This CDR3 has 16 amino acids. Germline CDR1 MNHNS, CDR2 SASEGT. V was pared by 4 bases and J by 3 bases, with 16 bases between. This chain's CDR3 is CASSVHYRVTNQPQHF. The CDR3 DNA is TGTGCCAGCAGTGTCCACTACAGGGTTACCAATCAGCCCCAGCATTTT.

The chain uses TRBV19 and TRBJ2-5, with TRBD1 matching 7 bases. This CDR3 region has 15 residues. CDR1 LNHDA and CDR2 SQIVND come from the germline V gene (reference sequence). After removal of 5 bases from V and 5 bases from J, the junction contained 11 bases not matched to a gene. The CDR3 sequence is CASSGLAGGGETQYF. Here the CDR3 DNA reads TGTGCCAGTAGTGGACTGGCAGGGGGTGGGGAGACCCAGTACTTC.

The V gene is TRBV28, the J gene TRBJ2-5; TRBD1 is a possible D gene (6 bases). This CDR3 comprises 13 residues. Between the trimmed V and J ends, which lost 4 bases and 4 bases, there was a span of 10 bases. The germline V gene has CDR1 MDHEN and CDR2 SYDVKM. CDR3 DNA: TGTGCCAGCAGTTCTGGGACACCAGAGACCCAGTACTTC. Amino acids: CASSSGTPETQYF. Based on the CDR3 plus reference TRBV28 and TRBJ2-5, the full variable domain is DVKVTQSSRYLVKRTGEKVFLECVQDMDHENMFWYRQDPGLGLRLIYFSYDVKMKEKGDIPEGYSVSREKKERFSLILESASTNQTSMYLCASSSGTPETQYFGPGTRLLVL.

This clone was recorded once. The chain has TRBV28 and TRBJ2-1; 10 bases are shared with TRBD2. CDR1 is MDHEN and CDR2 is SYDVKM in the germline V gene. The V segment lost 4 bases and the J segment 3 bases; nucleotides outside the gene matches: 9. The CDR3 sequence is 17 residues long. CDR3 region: CASSSRASGGHYNEQFF. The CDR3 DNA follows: TGTGCCAGCAGTTCCCGGGCTAGCGGGGGCCACTACAATGAGCAGTTCTTC.

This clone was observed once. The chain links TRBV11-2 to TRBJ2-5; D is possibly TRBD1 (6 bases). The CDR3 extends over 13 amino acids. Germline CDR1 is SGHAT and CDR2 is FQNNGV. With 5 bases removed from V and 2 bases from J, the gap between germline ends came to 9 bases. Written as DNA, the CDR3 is TGTGCCAGCAGCCATACAGGGCAAGAGACCCAGTACTTC. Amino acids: CASSHTGQETQYF.

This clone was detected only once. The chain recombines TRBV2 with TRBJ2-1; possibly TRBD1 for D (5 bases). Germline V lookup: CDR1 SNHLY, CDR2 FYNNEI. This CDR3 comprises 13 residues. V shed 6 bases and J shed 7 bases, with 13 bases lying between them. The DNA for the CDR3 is TGTGCCAGCAGAGTTGGACATTCTAATGAGCAGTTCTTC. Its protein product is CASRVGHSNEQFF.

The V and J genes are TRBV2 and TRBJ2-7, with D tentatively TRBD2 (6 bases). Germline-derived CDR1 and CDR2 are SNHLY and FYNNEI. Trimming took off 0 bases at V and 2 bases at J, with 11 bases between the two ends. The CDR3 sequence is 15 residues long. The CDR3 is CASSEALGGTYEQYF. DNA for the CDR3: TGTGCCAGCAGTGAAGCGCTGGGGGGAACCTACGAGCAGTACTTC. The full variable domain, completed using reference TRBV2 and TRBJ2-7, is EPEVTQTPSHQVTQMGQEVILRCVPISNHLYFYWYRQILGQKVEFLVSFYNNEISEKSEIFDDQFSVERPDGSNFTLKIRSTKLEDSAMYFCASSEALGGTYEQYFGPGTRLTVT.

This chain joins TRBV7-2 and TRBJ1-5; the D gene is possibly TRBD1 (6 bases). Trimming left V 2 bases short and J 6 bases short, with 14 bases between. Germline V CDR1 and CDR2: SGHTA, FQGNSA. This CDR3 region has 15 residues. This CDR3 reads CASSLLAQGGQPQHF. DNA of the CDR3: TGTGCCAGCAGCTTACTCGCACAGGGAGGTCAGCCCCAGCATTTT.

CDR3 protein: CASSRGGLVGQPQHF. The CDR3 nucleotides are TGTGCCAGCAGTAGGGGGGGACTGGTGGGGCAGCCCCAGCATTTT. The rearrangement joins TRBV6-1 to TRBJ1-5, with D perhaps TRBD1 (6 bases). Germline CDR1 is MNHNS and CDR2 is SASEGT. This CDR3 has 15 amino acids. The V and J ends lost 5 bases and 7 bases respectively, with 18 bases between them.

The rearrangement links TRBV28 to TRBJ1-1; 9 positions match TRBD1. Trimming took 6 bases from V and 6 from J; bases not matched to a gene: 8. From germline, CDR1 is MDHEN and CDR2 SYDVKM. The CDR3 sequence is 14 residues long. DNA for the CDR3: TGTGCCAGCAGCATACAGGGGGCAGGCGCTGAAGCTTTCTTT. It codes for CASSIQGAGAEAFF. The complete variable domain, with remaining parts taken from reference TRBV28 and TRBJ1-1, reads DVKVTQSSRYLVKRTGEKVFLECVQDMDHENMFWYRQDPGLGLRLIYFSYDVKMKEKGDIPEGYSVSREKKERFSLILESASTNQTSMYLCASSIQGAGAEAFFGQGTRLTVV.

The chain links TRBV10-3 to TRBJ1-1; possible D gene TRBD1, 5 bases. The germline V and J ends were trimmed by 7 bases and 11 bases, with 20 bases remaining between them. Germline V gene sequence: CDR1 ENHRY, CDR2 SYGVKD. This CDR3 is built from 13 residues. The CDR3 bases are TGTGCCATCATGGACCGGGACCCGCGTCGGGCTTTCTTT. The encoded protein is CAIMDRDPRRAFF.

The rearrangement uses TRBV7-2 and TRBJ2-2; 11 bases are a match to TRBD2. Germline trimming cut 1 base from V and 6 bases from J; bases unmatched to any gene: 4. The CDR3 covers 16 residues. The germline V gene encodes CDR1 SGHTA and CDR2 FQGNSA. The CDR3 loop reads CASSLGSGGVSGELFF. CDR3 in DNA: TGTGCCAGCAGCTTAGGTAGCGGGGGGGTCTCCGGGGAGCTGTTTTTT.

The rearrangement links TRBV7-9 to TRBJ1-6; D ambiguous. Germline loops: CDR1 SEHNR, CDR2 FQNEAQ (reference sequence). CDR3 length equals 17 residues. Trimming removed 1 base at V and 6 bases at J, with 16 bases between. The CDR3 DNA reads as TGTGCCAGCAGCTTAGATACCGCTGGAAGGGTTAATTCACCCCTCCACTTT. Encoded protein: CASSLDTAGRVNSPLHF.

Written as DNA, the CDR3 is TGTGCCAGCAACGAAATGGGACAGGGGCTTGTGGCTTTCTTT. The encoded protein is CASNEMGQGLVAFF. The gene calls are TRBV6-6 and TRBJ1-1; TRBD1 matches 10 bases. In germline, CDR1 is MNHNY, CDR2 SVGAGI (reference sequence). The J segment lost 11 bases and the V segment lost 7 bases, leaving 13 bases of the junction unmatched. This CDR3 spans 14 amino acids.

The CDR3 DNA reads TGTGCCAGCTCATCAATTCCGGGACAGGGCCTCAATGAGCAGTTCTTC. Its translation is CASSSIPGQGLNEQFF. The rearrangement links TRBV18 to TRBJ2-1, with TRBD1 matching over 9 bases. V was clipped by 5 bases and J by 6 bases; unmatched bases: 11. The V gene's germline CDR1 is KGHSH and CDR2 LQKENI. The CDR3 runs to 16 residues.

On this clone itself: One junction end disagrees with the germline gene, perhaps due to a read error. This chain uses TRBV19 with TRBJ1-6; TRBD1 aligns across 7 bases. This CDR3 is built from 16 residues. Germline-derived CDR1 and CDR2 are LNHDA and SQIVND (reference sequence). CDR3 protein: CASSSERQGVGSPPHF. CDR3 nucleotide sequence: TGTGCCAGTAGTTCCGAGAGGCAGGGGGTGGGCTCACCCCCCCACTTT. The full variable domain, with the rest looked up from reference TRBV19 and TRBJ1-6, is DGGITQSPKYLFRKEGQNVTLSCEQNLNHDAMYWYRQDPGQGLRLIYYSQIVNDFQKGDIAEGYSVSREKKESFPLTVTSAQKNPTAFYLCASSSERQGVGSPPHFGNGTRLTVT.

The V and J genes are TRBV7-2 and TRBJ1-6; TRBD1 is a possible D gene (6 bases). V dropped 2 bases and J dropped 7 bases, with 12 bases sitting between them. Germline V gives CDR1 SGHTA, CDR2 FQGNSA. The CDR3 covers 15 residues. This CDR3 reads CASSLRVTGNSPLHF. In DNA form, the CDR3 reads TGTGCCAGCAGCTTACGGGTAACAGGGAATTCACCCCTCCACTTT.

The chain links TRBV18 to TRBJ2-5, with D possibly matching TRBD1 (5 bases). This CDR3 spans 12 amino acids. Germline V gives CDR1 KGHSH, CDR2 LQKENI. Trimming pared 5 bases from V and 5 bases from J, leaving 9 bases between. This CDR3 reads CASSSNRETQYF. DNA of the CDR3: TGTGCCAGCTCATCAAACAGGGAGACCCAGTACTTC.

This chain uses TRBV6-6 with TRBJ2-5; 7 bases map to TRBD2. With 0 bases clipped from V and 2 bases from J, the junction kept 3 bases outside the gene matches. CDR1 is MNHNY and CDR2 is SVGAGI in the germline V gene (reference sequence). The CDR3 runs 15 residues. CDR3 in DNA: TGTGCCAGCAGTTACTCCCGGGGGGAGCAAGAGACCCAGTACTTC. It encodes CASSYSRGEQETQYF.

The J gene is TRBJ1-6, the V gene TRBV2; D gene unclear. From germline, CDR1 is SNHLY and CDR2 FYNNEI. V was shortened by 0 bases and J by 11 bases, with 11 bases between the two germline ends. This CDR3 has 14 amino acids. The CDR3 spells CASSEARSRAPLHF. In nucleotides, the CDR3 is TGTGCCAGCAGTGAAGCGCGCAGTAGGGCACCCCTCCACTTT.

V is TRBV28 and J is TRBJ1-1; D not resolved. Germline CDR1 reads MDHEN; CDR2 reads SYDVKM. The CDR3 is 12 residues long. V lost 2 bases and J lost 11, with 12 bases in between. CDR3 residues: CASSLNDRVAFF. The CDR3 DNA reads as TGTGCCAGCAGTTTAAACGATAGGGTTGCTTTCTTT.

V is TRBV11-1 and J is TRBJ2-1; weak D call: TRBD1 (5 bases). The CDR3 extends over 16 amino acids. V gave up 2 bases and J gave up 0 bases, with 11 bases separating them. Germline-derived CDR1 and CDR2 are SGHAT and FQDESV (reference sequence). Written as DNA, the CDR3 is TGTGCCAGCAGCTTAAGTCCGCAGGGCTCCTACAATGAGCAGTTCTTC. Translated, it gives CASSLSPQGSYNEQFF.

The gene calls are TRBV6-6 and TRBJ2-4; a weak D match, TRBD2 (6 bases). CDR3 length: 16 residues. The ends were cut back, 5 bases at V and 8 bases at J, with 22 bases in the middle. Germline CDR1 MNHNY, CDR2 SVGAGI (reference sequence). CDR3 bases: TGTGCCAGCAGTAAGCTGCCGGGGACCGGGGAGGACATTCAGTACTTC. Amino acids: CASSKLPGTGEDIQYF.

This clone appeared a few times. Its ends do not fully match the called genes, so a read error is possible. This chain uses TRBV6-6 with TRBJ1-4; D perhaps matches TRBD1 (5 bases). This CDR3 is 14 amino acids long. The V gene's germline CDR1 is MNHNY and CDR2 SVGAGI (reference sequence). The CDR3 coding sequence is TGTGCCAGCAGTTACGAGGGGACTAGTGAAAAACTGTTTTTT. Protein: CASSYEGTSEKLFF.

The CDR3 DNA is TGTGCCAGCAGTTACGAGGGGCACGATTCACCCCTCCACTTT. Translating gives CASSYEGHDSPLHF. The chain has TRBV6-5 and TRBJ1-6; a possible D gene is TRBD1 (5 bases). Per germline, CDR1 MNHEY and CDR2 SVGAGI. Trimming removed 2 bases at V and 8 bases at J, with 10 bases between. This CDR3 is built from 14 residues.

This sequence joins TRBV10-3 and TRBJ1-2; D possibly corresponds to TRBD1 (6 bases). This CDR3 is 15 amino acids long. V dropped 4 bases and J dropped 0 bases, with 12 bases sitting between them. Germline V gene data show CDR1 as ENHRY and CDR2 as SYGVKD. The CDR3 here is CAISAGVLSNYGYTF. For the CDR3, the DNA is TGTGCCATCAGTGCAGGGGTCTTATCTAACTATGGCTACACCTTC.